This T cell receptor (beta chain) derives from a study of T cell responses to AZD1222 COVID-19 vaccine. Per the germline V gene, CDR1 is MGHRA and CDR2 is YSYEKL. The CDR3 runs to 15 residues. Trimming took 1 base from V and 4 from J, leaving 13 bases between them. Study-level findings and limits: Spike was spanned by vaccine-associated CD4 TCRs, with dominance at 160-218 and 743-854. The study found Spike-specific TCR breadth and depth rose after two AZD1222 doses. There were mostly white British donors and more females than males, and clonal diversity was possibly underestimated. Reports indicate that nearly half of spike-specific TCRs are directed at unmutated variant regions.

The repertoire was sequenced with immunoSEQ multiplex PCR; TCRdb's copy has only in-frame clones and lacks some. This sample carries more than 120,000 clones, 70% to 90% of them seen once, and the ten largest clones take less than 6%. This clone was seen only once. What it binds is unknown. The J gene is TRBJ1-2, the V gene TRBV4-1; unclear D gene. This specimen consisted of peripheral blood, obtained 28 days after the second AZD1222 dose. The origin of this receptor is an adult who received the AZD1222 COVID-19 vaccine. CDR3 nucleotides: TGCGCCAGCAGCCAAGTCGAGGCAGGCTCCTATGGCTACACCTTC. Protein: CASSQVEAGSYGYTF.